The clone carrying this T cell receptor (beta chain) was observed many times. The CDR3 runs to 14 residues. Trimming left V 6 bases short and J 6 bases short, with 14 bases between. In germline, CDR1 is SNHLY, CDR2 FYNNEI. TCR beta CDR3 regions were amplified from RNA. The HTBI set primed first-round TCR CDR3 RT-PCR. TCRdb re-called the multiplex PCR reads through MiXCR, storing one row per CDR3 protein. The sample yields about 46,000 distinct CDR3 sequences, roughly 50% seen once. Calling Graves' hyperthyroidism stable meant ophthalmopathy did not progress within 18 months. Lactation, pregnancy, other autoimmune disease or uncontrolled infection led to exclusion of patients. Clinical symptoms, serum thyroxine, TRAb, thyroid ultrasound and orbital computed tomography established diagnosis. This sample stems from a study of T cells in Graves' hyperthyroidism and ophthalmopathy.

Sequences were obtained from peripheral blood or thyroid tissue (not recorded which). The chain joins TRBV2 to TRBJ2-2; TRBD1 is a possible D gene (6 bases). The origin of this receptor is a woman aged 45-59 years with Graves' hyperthyroidism. CDR3 region: CASRGQGTAGELFF. In DNA form, the CDR3 reads TGTGCCAGCAGGGGACAAGGGACGGCCGGGGAGCTGTTTTTT.